The 7 T cell receptor beta chains below all came from one sample that was sequenced in a study of post-analysis software for immune sequencing data. Unique-molecular-identifier-tagged TCR beta cDNA libraries were used. MiXCR was run by TCRdb on the PCR reads, yielding one entry per CDR3 protein. This sample has more than 450,000 distinct CDR3 sequences, with under 40% found just once. No antigen is known for these receptors. Regarding the study as a whole: Comparison of patients with controls showed a handful of TRBV segments more frequent in patients, TRBV5-6, TRBV5-1 and TRBV20-1 among them.

Source material: blood. These receptors originate from a girl under 18 with multiple sclerosis.

This chain links TRBV7-9 with TRBJ1-1; 7 positions agree with TRBD1. The CDR3 runs 16 residues. From germline, CDR1 is SEHNR and CDR2 FQNEAQ (reference sequence). Trimming at V came to 0 bases and at J to 2 bases, leaving 6 bases not matched to a gene. The CDR3 sequence is CASSLAPGQQNTEAFF. CDR3 DNA: TGTGCCAGCAGCTTAGCTCCGGGACAGCAAAACACTGAAGCTTTCTTT.

This clonotype was counted between two and nine times. This sequence joins TRBV6-5 and TRBJ1-1; 8 bases line up with TRBD1. V dropped 7 bases and J dropped 3; count of bases not matched to a gene: 10. Looked up from germline, CDR1 is MNHEY and CDR2 is SVGAGI. The length of the CDR3 is 15 residues. CDR3 DNA sequence: TGTGCCAGCATCTCGACCAGGGGGCGCGACACTGAAGCTTTCTTT. It yields the protein CASISTRGRDTEAFF.

This clonotype was found a few times. The V and J genes are TRBV29-1 and TRBJ2-5; 11 nucleotides match TRBD2. The CDR3 runs to 17 residues. Losses at the gene ends were 6 bases for V and 5 bases for J; bases not matched to a gene: 17. CDR1 is SQVTM and CDR2 is ANQGSEA in the germline V gene. CDR3 protein: CSVYPFEGLAVGETQYF. The CDR3 DNA is TGCAGCGTGTACCCCTTTGAGGGACTAGCGGTAGGGGAGACCCAGTACTTC.

V and J are TRBV7-9 and TRBJ2-1; D is unclear. V shed 1 base and J shed 9 bases, with 10 bases lying between them. The length of the CDR3 is 13 residues. Germline V gene sequence: CDR1 SEHNR, CDR2 FQNEAQ (reference sequence). The DNA for the CDR3 is TGTGCCAGCAGCTTAGGGCCCACTACTGAGCAGTTCTTC. Its translation: CASSLGPTTEQFF.

CDR3 region: CASSARDLDPKNIQYF. CDR3 bases: TGTGCCAGCAGCGCGAGGGACCTCGACCCCAAAAACATTCAGTACTTC. The genes are TRBV9 and TRBJ2-7; tentatively, D is TRBD1 or TRBD2 (5 bases each). The assigned J gene may be wrong: the sequence end matches TRBJ2-4 better. The CDR3 is 16 residues long. The germline CDR1 and CDR2 sequences are SGDLS and YYNGEE.

This clonotype showed up just a few times. V and J are TRBV7-9 and TRBJ2-1; tentative D call: TRBD1 (6 bases). V was pared by 8 bases and J by 2 bases, with 16 bases between. This CDR3 is built from 15 residues. The germline V gene encodes CDR1 SEHNR and CDR2 FQNEAQ (reference sequence). In nucleotides, the CDR3 is TGTGCCAGCGGTCCAACAGGGTTCCCCTACAATGAGCAGTTCTTC. Residues: CASGPTGFPYNEQFF.

This chain connects TRBV5-1 to TRBJ2-3, with 9 bases lining up with TRBD2. The CDR3 is 16 residues long. Germline values: CDR1 SGHRS, CDR2 YFSETQ. Trimming removed 4 bases from V and 2 bases from J; junction bases left unmatched: 8. The CDR3 DNA reads TGCGCCAGCAGCCGTCCCGGGACTAGCACCACAGATACGCAGTATTTT. Translated, it gives CASSRPGTSTTDTQYF.